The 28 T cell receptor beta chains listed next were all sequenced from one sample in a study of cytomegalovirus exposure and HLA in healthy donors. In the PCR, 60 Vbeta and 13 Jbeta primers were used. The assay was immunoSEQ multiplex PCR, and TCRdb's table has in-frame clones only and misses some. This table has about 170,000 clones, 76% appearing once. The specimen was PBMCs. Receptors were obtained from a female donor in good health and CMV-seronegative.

The chain's CDR3 is CAYTDRYFYGYTF. DNA for the CDR3: TGTGCCTATACGGACAGGTACTTCTATGGCTACACCTTC. The rearrangement links TRBV30 to TRBJ1-2, with 7 bases fitting TRBD1. The length of the CDR3 is 13 residues. The germline V gene encodes CDR1 GTSNPN and CDR2 SVGIG (reference sequence). After removal of 7 bases from V and 4 bases from J, the junction contained 9 bases not matched to a gene.

CDR3 sequence: CASRAGAAQQYF. CDR3 nucleotides: TGTGCCAGCAGGGCAGGGGCGGCCCAGCAGTACTTC. This chain joins TRBV7-9 and TRBJ2-7, with D possibly being TRBD1 (6 bases). This CDR3 is built from 12 residues. The germline gives CDR1 SEHNR, CDR2 FQNEAQ (reference sequence). V shed 6 bases and J shed 8 bases, with 14 bases lying between them.

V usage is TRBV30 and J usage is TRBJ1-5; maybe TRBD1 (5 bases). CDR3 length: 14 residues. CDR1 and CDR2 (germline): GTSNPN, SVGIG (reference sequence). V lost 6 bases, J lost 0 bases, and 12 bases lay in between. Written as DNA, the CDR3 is TGTGCCTGTAGTACAGGATATAGCAATCAGCCCCAGCATTTT. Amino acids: CACSTGYSNQPQHF.

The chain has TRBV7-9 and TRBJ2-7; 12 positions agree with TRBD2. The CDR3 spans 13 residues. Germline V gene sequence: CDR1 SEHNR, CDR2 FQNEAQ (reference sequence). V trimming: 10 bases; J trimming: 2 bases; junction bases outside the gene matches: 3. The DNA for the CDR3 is TGTGCCACCGGACTAGCGGGGACCTACGAGCAGTACTTC. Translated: CATGLAGTYEQYF.

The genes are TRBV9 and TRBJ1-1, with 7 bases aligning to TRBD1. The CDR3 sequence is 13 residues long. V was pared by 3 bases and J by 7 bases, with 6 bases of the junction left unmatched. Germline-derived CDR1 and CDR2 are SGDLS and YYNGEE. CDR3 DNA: TGTGCCAGCAGCGACGGTGACAGGGTTGAAGCTTTCTTT. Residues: CASSDGDRVEAFF.

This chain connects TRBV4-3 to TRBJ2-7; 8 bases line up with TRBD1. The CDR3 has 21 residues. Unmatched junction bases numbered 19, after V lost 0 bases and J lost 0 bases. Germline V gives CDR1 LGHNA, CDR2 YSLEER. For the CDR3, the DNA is TGCGCCAGCAGCCAAGAGGCTTCGGGACAGGCGGTGGCGGGACCCTCCTACGAGCAGTACTTC. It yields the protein CASSQEASGQAVAGPSYEQYF.

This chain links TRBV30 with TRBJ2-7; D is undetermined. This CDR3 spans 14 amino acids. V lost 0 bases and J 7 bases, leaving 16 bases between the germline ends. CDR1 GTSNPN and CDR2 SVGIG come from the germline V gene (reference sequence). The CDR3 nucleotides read TGTGCCTGGAGTGTTCTTAATGGCGCGGCTGAGCAGTACTTC. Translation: CAWSVLNGAAEQYF.

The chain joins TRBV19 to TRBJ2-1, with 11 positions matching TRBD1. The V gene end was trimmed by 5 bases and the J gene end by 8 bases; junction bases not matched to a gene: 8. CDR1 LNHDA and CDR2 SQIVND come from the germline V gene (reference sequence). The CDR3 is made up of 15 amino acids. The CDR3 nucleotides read TGTGCCAGTAGTCCCCGGGACAGGGGGTCCCATGAGCAGTTCTTC. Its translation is CASSPRDRGSHEQFF.

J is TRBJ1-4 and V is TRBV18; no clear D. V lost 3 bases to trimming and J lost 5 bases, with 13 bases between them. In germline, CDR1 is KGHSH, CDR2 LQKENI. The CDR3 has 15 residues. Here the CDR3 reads CASSPSMTENEKLFF. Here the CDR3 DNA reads TGTGCCAGCTCACCCTCCATGACGGAGAATGAAAAACTGTTTTTT.

This chain's CDR3 is CASSLGTGVGAFF. CDR3 DNA sequence: TGTGCCAGCAGCTTGGGAACAGGGGTTGGAGCTTTCTTT. The chain couples TRBV5-6 to TRBJ1-1; TRBD1 matches at 7 bases. The CDR3 runs to 13 residues. Germline values: CDR1 SGHDT, CDR2 YYEEEE. V lost 0 bases, J lost 10 bases, and 6 bases stayed unmatched.

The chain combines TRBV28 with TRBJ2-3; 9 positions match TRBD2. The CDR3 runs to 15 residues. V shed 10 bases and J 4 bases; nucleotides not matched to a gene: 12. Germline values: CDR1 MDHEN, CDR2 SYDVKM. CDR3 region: CATPRSAGGSDTQYF. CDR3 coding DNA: TGTGCCACCCCTCGATCGGCGGGAGGGTCAGATACGCAGTATTTT.

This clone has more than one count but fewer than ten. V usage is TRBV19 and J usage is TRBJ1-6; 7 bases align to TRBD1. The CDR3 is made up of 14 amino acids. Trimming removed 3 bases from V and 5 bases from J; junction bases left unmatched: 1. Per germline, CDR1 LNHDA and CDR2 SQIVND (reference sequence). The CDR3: CASSMDRNNSPLHF. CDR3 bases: TGTGCCAGTAGTATGGACAGGAATAATTCACCCCTCCACTTT.

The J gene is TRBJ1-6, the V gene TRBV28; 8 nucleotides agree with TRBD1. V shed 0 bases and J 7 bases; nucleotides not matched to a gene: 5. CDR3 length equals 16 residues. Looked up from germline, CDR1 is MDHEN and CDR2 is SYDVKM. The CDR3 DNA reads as TGTGCCAGCAGTTTATGGCAGGGGGCGGTGAATTCACCCCTCCACTTT. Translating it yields CASSLWQGAVNSPLHF.

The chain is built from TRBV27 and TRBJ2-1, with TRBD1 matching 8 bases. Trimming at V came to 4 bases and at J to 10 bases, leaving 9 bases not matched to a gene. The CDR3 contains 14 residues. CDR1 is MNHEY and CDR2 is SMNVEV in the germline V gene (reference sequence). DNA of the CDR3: TGTGCCAGCAGTTCCCCGGACAGGGAGCGCGAGCAGTTCTTC. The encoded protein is CASSSPDREREQFF.

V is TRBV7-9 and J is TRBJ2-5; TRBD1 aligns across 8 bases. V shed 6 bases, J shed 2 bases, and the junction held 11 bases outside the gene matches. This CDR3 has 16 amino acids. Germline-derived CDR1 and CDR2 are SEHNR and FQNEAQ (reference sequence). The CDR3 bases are TGTGCCAGCAGTTCGGCACGGACAGGGAGACAAGAGACCCAGTACTTC. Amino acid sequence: CASSSARTGRQETQYF.

CDR3 amino acids: CASKRGLEGGYTF. CDR3 nucleotides: TGTGCCAGCAAAAGAGGCCTTGAAGGTGGCTACACCTTC. The genes are TRBV6-5 and TRBJ1-2; D is undetermined. The CDR3 loop spans 13 amino acids. Germline V lookup: CDR1 MNHEY, CDR2 SVGAGI. Trimming removed 7 bases at V and 7 bases at J, with 16 bases between.

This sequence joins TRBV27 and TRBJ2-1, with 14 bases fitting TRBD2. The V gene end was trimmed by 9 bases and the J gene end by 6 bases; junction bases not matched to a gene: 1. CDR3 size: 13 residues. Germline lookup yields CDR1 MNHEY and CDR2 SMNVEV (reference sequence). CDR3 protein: CARGLAGANEQFF. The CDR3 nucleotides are TGTGCCAGGGGACTAGCGGGAGCCAATGAGCAGTTCTTC.

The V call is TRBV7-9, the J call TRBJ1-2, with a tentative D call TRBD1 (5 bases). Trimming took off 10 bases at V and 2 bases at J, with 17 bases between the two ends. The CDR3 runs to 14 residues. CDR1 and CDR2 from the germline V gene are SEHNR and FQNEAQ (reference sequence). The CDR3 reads CATTRDSANYGYTF. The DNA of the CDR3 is TGTGCCACTACGAGGGACTCGGCCAACTATGGCTACACCTTC.

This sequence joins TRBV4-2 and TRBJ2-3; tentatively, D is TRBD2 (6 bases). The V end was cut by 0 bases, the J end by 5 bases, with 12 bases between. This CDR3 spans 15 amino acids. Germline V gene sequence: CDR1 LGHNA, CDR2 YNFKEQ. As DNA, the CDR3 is TGTGCCAGCAGCCAAGAAGAACCGGGAGAAGATACGCAGTATTTT. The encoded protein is CASSQEEPGEDTQYF.

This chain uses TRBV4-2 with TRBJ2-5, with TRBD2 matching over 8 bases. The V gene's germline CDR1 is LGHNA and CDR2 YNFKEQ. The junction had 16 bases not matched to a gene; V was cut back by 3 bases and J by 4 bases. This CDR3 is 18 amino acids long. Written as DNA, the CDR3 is TGTGCCAGCAGCCAGGGCCTTCGGGGGGGCCGCTTCGGAGAGACCCAGTACTTC. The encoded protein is CASSQGLRGGRFGETQYF.

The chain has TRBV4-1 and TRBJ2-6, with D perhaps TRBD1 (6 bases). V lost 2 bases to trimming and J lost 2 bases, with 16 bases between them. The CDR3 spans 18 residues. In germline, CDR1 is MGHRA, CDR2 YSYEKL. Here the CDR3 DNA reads TGCGCCAGCAGCCAATTTCCCAGGGGAAGGGCTGGGGCCAACGTCCTGACTTTC. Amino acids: CASSQFPRGRAGANVLTF.

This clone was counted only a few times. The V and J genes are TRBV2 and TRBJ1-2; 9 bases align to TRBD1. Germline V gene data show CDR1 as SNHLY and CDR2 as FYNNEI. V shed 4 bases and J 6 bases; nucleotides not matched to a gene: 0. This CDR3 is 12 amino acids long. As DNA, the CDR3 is TGTGCCAGCAGTGGACAGGGGGATGGCTACACCTTC. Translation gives CASSGQGDGYTF. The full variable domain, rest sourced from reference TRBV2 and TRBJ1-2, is EPEVTQTPSHQVTQMGQEVILRCVPISNHLYFYWYRQILGQKVEFLVSFYNNEISEKSEIFDDQFSVERPDGSNFTLKIRSTKLEDSAMYFCASSGQGDGYTFGSGTRLTVV.

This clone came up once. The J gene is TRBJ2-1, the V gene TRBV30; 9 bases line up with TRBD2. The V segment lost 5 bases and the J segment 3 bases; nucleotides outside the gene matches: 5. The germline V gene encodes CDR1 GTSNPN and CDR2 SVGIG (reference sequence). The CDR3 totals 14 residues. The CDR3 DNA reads TGTGCCTGGGCGACTAGCGGAAACTACAATGAGCAGTTCTTC. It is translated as CAWATSGNYNEQFF.

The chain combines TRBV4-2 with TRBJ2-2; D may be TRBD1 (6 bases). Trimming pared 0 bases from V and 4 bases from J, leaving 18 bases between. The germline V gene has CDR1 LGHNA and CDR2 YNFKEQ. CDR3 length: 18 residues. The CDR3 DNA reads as TGTGCCAGCAGCCAAGAGCGGATCCAGGGACATTCCACCGGGGAGCTGTTTTTT. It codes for CASSQERIQGHSTGELFF.

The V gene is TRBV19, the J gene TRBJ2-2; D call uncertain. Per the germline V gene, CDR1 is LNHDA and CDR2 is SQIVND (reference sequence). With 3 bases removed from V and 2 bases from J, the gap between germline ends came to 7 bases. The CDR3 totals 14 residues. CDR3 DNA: TGTGCCAGTAGTATCCACAGAAACACCGGGGAGCTGTTTTTT. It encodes CASSIHRNTGELFF.

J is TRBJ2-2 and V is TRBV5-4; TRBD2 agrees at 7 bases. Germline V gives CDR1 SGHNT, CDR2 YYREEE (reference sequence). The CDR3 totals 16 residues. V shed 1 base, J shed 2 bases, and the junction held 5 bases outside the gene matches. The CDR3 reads CASSLPASGNTGELFF. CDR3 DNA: TGTGCCAGCAGCTTGCCGGCTAGCGGAAACACCGGGGAGCTGTTTTTT.

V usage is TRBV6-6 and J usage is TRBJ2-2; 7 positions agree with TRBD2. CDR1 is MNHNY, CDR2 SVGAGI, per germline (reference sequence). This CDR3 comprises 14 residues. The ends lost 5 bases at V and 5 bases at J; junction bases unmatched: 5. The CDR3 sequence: CASSRSGFTGELFF. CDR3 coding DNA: TGTGCCAGCAGTCGTAGCGGGTTTACCGGGGAGCTGTTTTTT.

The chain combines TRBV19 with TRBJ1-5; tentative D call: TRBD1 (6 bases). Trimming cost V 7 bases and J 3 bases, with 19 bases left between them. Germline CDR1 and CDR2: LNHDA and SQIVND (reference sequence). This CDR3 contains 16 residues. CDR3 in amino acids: CASKRDSQGINQPQHF. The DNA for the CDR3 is TGTGCCAGTAAACGTGATAGCCAGGGGATCAATCAGCCCCAGCATTTT.